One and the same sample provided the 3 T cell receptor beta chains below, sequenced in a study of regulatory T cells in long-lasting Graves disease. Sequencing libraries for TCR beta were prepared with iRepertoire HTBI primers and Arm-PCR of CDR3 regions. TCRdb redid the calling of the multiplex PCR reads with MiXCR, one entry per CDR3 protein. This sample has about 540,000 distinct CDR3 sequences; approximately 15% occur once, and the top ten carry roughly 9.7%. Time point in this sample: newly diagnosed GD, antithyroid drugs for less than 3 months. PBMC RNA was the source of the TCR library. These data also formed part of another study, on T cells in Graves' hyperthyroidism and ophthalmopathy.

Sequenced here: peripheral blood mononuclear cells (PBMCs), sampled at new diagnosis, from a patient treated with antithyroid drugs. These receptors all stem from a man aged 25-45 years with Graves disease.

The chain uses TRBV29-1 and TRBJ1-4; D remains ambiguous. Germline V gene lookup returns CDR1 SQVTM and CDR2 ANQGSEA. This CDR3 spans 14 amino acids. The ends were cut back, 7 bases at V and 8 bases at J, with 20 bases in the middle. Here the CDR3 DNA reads TGCAGCGCCCACTGGGCGGGAACTGGCGAAAAACTGTTTTTT. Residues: CSAHWAGTGEKLFF.

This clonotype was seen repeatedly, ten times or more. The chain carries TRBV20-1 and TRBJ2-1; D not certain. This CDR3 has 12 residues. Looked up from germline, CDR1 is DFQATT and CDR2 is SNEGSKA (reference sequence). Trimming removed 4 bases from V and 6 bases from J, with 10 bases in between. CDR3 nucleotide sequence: TGCAGTGCTATAGGGCAGTCCAATGAGCAGTTCTTC. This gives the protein CSAIGQSNEQFF.

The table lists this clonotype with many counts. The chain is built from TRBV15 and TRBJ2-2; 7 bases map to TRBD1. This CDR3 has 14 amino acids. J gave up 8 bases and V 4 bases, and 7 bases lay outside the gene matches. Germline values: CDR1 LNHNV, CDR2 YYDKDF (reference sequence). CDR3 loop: CATSNRQGSGELFF. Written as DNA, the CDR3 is TGTGCCACCAGCAACCGACAGGGATCAGGGGAGCTGTTTTTT.